The text below deals with one TCR beta chain. The specificity of this receptor is unknown. No much larger clonotype is one base removed from it; base qualities were not supplied. The germline V gene gives CDR1 as SGHNT and CDR2 as YENEEA. The junction carries 10 bases between V and J, which are trimmed by 5 bases and 9 bases respectively. The CDR3 has 11 amino acids, counting the end cysteine and phenylalanine. Here the CDR3 DNA is all that survives: 33 bases in frame from base 1. This sample was taken from a study of T cells in Graves' hyperthyroidism and ophthalmopathy (dated 2019 in TCRdb). Describing the broader study: Peripheral blood was collected at initial diagnosis, before any treatment. To identify distinguishing TCR V-J signatures, a discovery cohort of 95 to 100 patients was used, comprising 40 to 45 with Graves' ophthalmopathy and 57 with stable Graves' hyperthyroidism. Prospective prediction of ophthalmopathy was tested in an independent validation cohort of approximately 19 hyperthyroidism patients and some 17 patients who later progressed to ophthalmopathy. The 75 to 100 discovery patients were randomly divided into training and test sets at a 7:3 ratio. In about 6 Graves' hyperthyroidism patients, the study also compared T-cell repertoires from thyroid tissue with T-cell repertoires from blood. Following sampling, methimazole starting at 30 mg daily was given to hyperthyroidism patients, and high-dose intravenous methylprednisolone was given to ophthalmopathy patients. The paper reports TCR Vbeta CDR3 sequencing of approximately 140 peripheral blood samples: under 45 ophthalmopathy, 75 to 80 hyperthyroidism and approximately 17 progressor patients. The paper's findings and limits, for the study overall: No statistical method was used to fix the sample size in advance, and group allocation was not hidden from the investigators. In validation, progression to ophthalmopathy was predicted by the model with nearly 71% sensitivity and just over 72% specificity, a median of roughly 6.4 months before onset. Most expanded thyroid clonotypes (frequency above 0.001) were also detected in blood, suggesting blood repertoires may reflect thyroid immune responses. A model built on a 13 V-J signature distinguished ophthalmopathy from stable hyperthyroidism, reaching 85% to 90% sensitivity and about 81% specificity in cross-validation and 80%/75% in testing.

Amplification of TCR beta CDR3 regions was carried out from RNA transcripts. A first-round RT-PCR of the TCR CDR3 used the HTBI primer set with the Qiagen OneStep RT-PCR kit. Libraries were constructed in a second round of multiplex PCR, after which size selection and purification were performed. Paired-end sequencing of the libraries was performed with 100 bp reads on an Illumina HiSeq2000. The study's processing was this. SOAPnuke was used to process the raw data, with reads discarded if the reads contained adapters or uncalled bases, had a mean Phred below 15, or lacked an exact constant-primer or identifier match. COPE v1.2.5 was used to merge the high-quality paired reads, and each unique nucleotide sequence was defined as a clonotype. MiTCR v1.1 was used to align the clonotypes against IMGT TRBV, TRBD and TRBJ reference segments. The analysis included only V-J combinations with a frequency above 0.0001, which together covered 99.2% of the repertoires. A TCS score was defined as the ratio of F50 (clonal expansion) to E x V (chaos), with BLOSUM62-based TCRdist applied between CDR3 peptides within each V-J. Welch's t-statistics and random forest reduced just over 500 V-J features to 10 to 15, which were used in a naive Bayes classifier (R e1071). The public reads were quality trimmed at Q25 with fastp and then assembled into clones with MiXCR by TCRdb, keeping productive beta chains. One record per CDR3 amino acid sequence lists the most common genes and DNA. The V and J calls follow TCRdb's processing rather than the paper's. For this sample there are approximately 710,000 distinct CDR3 sequences; 17% appear just once. The ten largest make up around a sixth of the sample.

Stable Graves' hyperthyroidism was defined as no progression to ophthalmopathy during 18 months of follow-up. Hyperthyroidism patients were aged 18 to 65 years and newly diagnosed, with disease duration of less than 2 months. Exclusion was applied to patients with uncontrolled infections, other autoimmune diseases, pregnancy or lactation. Diagnoses relied on clinical symptoms, serum thyroxine and TRAb, thyroid ultrasound and orbital computed tomography. PBMCs were separated from roughly 9.6 ml of fresh peripheral blood using Ficoll-Paque density gradient centrifugation. Total RNA was extracted with Trizol reagent, and quality was checked on an Agilent 2100 Bioanalyzer.

The TCR sequence derives from a man aged 50 or older with Graves' hyperthyroidism. Rearrangement joined TRBV11-3 to TRBJ2-5; no D gene can be assigned with confidence. The sequenced sample was blood. The CDR3 here reads CASSSPRAQYF. Read as DNA, the sequence is TGTGCCAGCAGCAGCCCCCGGGCCCAGTACTTC.